A single sample is the source of the 28 T cell receptor beta chains below, sequenced in a study of T cell repertoires in cytomegalovirus infection. A single record per CDR3 protein comes from TCRdb applying MiXCR to the reads. The sample lists nearly 450,000 distinct CDR3 sequences; approximately 30% were seen once. Sequenced input: PBMCs. The receptors derive from a human donor in good health (CMV status not recorded). Some clones in this sample may be carry-over from other donors' samples.

The chain joins TRBV25-1 to TRBJ1-6; weak D call: TRBD1 (5 bases). Trimming cost V 6 bases and J 10 bases, with 22 bases left between them. The CDR3 sequence is 16 residues long. From germline, CDR1 is MGHDK and CDR2 SYGVNS. CDR3 sequence (DNA): TGTGCCAGCAGCGATACCCGGGGGAGGGGTGGCTCACCCCTCCACTTT. Encoded protein: CASSDTRGRGGSPLHF.

This clonotype came up once. The rearrangement joins TRBV11-2 to TRBJ2-1; 8 bases fit TRBD2. CDR1 SGHAT and CDR2 FQNNGV come from the germline V gene. This CDR3 region has 13 residues. Unmatched junction bases numbered 10, after V lost 3 bases and J lost 15 bases. The CDR3 sequence: CASSFGGAPPRFF. Here the CDR3 DNA reads TGTGCCAGCAGCTTCGGGGGGGCACCCCCCAGGTTCTTC.

This clonotype turned up a few times. The rearrangement uses TRBV6-5 and TRBJ2-7; 12 nucleotides match TRBD2. Germline values: CDR1 MNHEY, CDR2 SVGAGI. The CDR3 spans 13 residues. The V gene end was trimmed by 6 bases and the J gene end by 7 bases; junction bases not matched to a gene: 4. The CDR3 coding sequence is TGTGCCAGCAGGTTGGGACTAGCGGGTGAGCAGTACTTC. Translation gives CASRLGLAGEQYF.

V gene TRBV4-1 combines with J gene TRBJ1-4, with TRBD1 identical over 7 bases. The V segment lost 3 bases and the J segment 9 bases; nucleotides outside the gene matches: 13. The CDR3 runs 16 residues. Germline V gene data show CDR1 as MGHRA and CDR2 as YSYEKL. CDR3 sequence: CASSQAGDSLMKKLFF. CDR3 nucleotides: TGCGCCAGCAGCCAGGCGGGGGACAGCTTAATGAAAAAACTGTTTTTT.

The chain recombines TRBV7-3 with TRBJ1-3; D is uncertain. Trimming cost V 4 bases and J 2 bases, with 12 bases left between them. Germline V gene sequence: CDR1 SGHTA, CDR2 FQGTGA. This CDR3 has 15 amino acids. The CDR3 sequence is CASSSTPGTGNTIYF. CDR3 in DNA: TGTGCCAGCAGCTCGACCCCCGGGACTGGAAACACCATATATTTT.

The chain recombines TRBV20-1 with TRBJ2-2; 15 positions match TRBD2. Germline values: CDR1 DFQATT, CDR2 SNEGSKA (reference sequence). V lost 5 bases to trimming and J lost 5 bases; unmatched junction nucleotides: 12. The CDR3 runs to 18 residues. As DNA, the CDR3 is TGCAGTGCTGCTCCCCCTCCGGGACTAGCGGGGGGTACCGGGGAGCTGTTTTTT. Translating gives CSAAPPPGLAGGTGELFF.

Worth noting for this clonotype: Since a much larger clone is just one base distant, this may be a read error. J is TRBJ2-1 and V is TRBV7-2, with unresolved D. V was trimmed by 0 bases and J by 0 bases, leaving 6 bases between them. The CDR3 totals 15 residues. Per germline, CDR1 SGHTA and CDR2 FQGNSA. This chain's CDR3 is CASSLADNSYNEQFF. CDR3 nucleotides: TGTGCCAGCAGCTTAGCCGACAACTCCTACAATGAGCAGTTCTTC.

Of note for this clonotype: A much larger clone lies a single base off, so this may be a read error. V and J are TRBV7-3 and TRBJ2-4; TRBD1 is a possible D gene (6 bases). The germline CDR1 and CDR2 sequences are SGHTA and FQGTGA. This CDR3 is 16 amino acids long. The CDR3: CASNLARPGDKNIQYF. Here the CDR3 DNA reads TGTGCCAGCAACTTAGCTCGGCCAGGGGATAAAAACATTCAGTACTTC.

This clonotype was observed many times. The chain carries TRBV6-1 and TRBJ1-2; TRBD1 agrees at 7 bases. Germline V gene lookup returns CDR1 MNHNS and CDR2 SASEGT. V was pared by 7 bases and J by 2 bases, with 7 bases of the junction left unmatched. The CDR3 is made up of 14 amino acids. The chain's CDR3 is CASMLGQSNYGYTF. CDR3 nucleotides: TGTGCCAGCATGTTGGGACAGTCGAACTATGGCTACACCTTC.

This clonotype came up a few times. The rearrangement uses TRBV6-5 and TRBJ1-5, with unresolved D. V was cut by 5 bases and J by 0 bases, with 17 bases left in between. Germline V gene data show CDR1 as MNHEY and CDR2 as SVGAGI. The CDR3 contains 17 residues. CDR3 amino acids: CASSPAPGRYSNQPQHF. CDR3 nucleotides: TGTGCCAGCAGTCCGGCGCCAGGACGTTATAGCAATCAGCCCCAGCATTTT.

This rearrangement joins TRBV29-1 to TRBJ1-2; tentatively, D is TRBD1 (5 bases). V lost 8 bases, J lost 3 bases, and 13 bases lay in between. Germline loops: CDR1 SQVTM, CDR2 ANQGSEA. The CDR3 is made up of 12 amino acids. CDR3 region: CSLSRGDYGYTF. Written as DNA, the CDR3 is TGCAGCCTATCTCGGGGGGACTATGGCTACACCTTC.

This clonotype was observed once. The conserved final phenylalanine or tryptophan is absent from the CDR3, which likely points to a read error. This chain connects TRBV7-2 to TRBJ2-3; 7 bases line up with TRBD2. Germline assignment: CDR1 SGHTA and CDR2 FQGNSA. The J segment lost 2 bases and the V segment lost 5 bases, leaving 13 bases of the junction unmatched. The CDR3 has 17 amino acids. DNA of the CDR3: TGTGCCAGCAGCCTCCCGGGGCGGGGGACTTACACAGATACGCAGTATTGT. It translates to CASSLPGRGTYTDTQYC.

The genes are TRBV5-4 and TRBJ1-2; TRBD1 aligns across 9 bases. Per the germline V gene, CDR1 is SGHNT and CDR2 is YYREEE (reference sequence). Unmatched junction bases numbered 5, after V lost 0 bases and J lost 8 bases. The CDR3 loop spans 14 amino acids. This CDR3 reads CASSLVGTGSGYTF. CDR3 in DNA: TGTGCCAGCAGCTTGGTAGGGACAGGGTCCGGCTACACCTTC.

This chain connects TRBV5-4 to TRBJ1-2, with D unclear. The germline CDR1 and CDR2 sequences are SGHNT and YYREEE (reference sequence). Deletions cut 3 bases from V and 7 bases from J, with 13 bases between. This CDR3 comprises 13 residues. CDR3 region: CASSSPNESGYTF. The CDR3 coding sequence is TGTGCCAGCAGCTCCCCTAATGAGAGTGGCTACACCTTC.

Of note for this clonotype: The conserved final phenylalanine or tryptophan is absent from the CDR3, which likely points to a read error. The chain is built from TRBV6-6 and TRBJ2-7; 7 bases agree with TRBD1. The germline CDR1 and CDR2 sequences are MNHNY and SVGAGI (reference sequence). The CDR3 covers 14 residues. J was trimmed by 1 base and V by 5 bases; bases with no gene match: 5. The CDR3 bases are TGTGCCAGCAGTGCCCTACAGGGGTCCTACGAGCAGTACTTA. The encoded protein is CASSALQGSYEQYL.

With respect to this clonotype: The junction differs from germline at one of its ends, possibly a read error. The V gene is TRBV11-2, the J gene TRBJ1-6; a possible D gene is TRBD1 (6 bases). Germline CDR1 and CDR2: SGHAT and FQNNGV. The CDR3 has 17 residues. CDR3 loop: CSSSPRGGASYNSPLHF. CDR3 DNA: TGTTCCAGCAGCCCTCGGGGGGGCGCTTCCTATAATTCACCCCTCCACTTT. The full variable domain, in which reference TRBV11-2 and TRBJ1-6 provide the parts outside the CDR3, is EAGVAQSPRYKIIEKRQSVAFWCNPISGHATLYWYQQILGQGPKLLIQFQNNGVVDDSQLPKDRFSAERLKGVDSTLKIQPAKLEDSAVYLCSSSPRGGASYNSPLHFGNGTRLTVT.

This clonotype was recorded once. V usage is TRBV12-3 or TRBV12-4 and J usage is TRBJ2-6, with D uncertain. The CDR3 covers 16 residues. V was cut by 2 bases and J by 1 base, with 9 bases left in between. In nucleotides, the CDR3 is TGTGCCAGCAGTTTATTCGAGGTATCTGGGGCCAACGTCCTGACTTTC. Translating it yields CASSLFEVSGANVLTF.

This clonotype has just a few counts. This chain uses TRBV6-6 with TRBJ2-7; no definite D call. V was pared by 6 bases and J by 0 bases, with 12 bases between. Germline V gene sequence: CDR1 MNHNY, CDR2 SVGAGI (reference sequence). The CDR3 has 14 amino acids. The CDR3 coding sequence is TGTGCCAGCAGCAGCTCAGGACCCTCCTACGAGCAGTACTTC. It specifies CASSSSGPSYEQYF.

This clonotype was seen ten or more times. This rearrangement joins TRBV12-3 or TRBV12-4 to TRBJ1-3, with D perhaps matching TRBD1 (6 bases). The germline V and J ends were trimmed by 7 bases and 5 bases, with 12 bases remaining between them. The CDR3 consists of 13 residues. CDR3 DNA: TGTGCCAGCATCGGGGGGCGTAGAAACACCATATATTTT. This encodes CASIGGRRNTIYF.

The V gene is TRBV29-1, the J gene TRBJ2-1, with a weak D call TRBD2 (6 bases). V lost 7 bases, J lost 6 bases, and 19 bases lay in between. CDR3 length equals 14 residues. Germline V gene lookup returns CDR1 SQVTM and CDR2 ANQGSEA. The CDR3 loop reads CSALPGSGGNEQFF. The CDR3 region has the DNA TGCAGCGCACTGCCTGGGTCCGGGGGCAATGAGCAGTTCTTC.

This clonotype was seen a few times. The genes are TRBV4-1 and TRBJ2-7; D uncertain. The CDR3 consists of 15 residues. Looked up from germline, CDR1 is MGHRA and CDR2 is YSYEKL. Deletions cut 3 bases from V and 0 bases from J, with 12 bases between. CDR3 in DNA: TGCGCCAGCAGCCATATCTTATCCAGCTCCTACGAGCAGTACTTC. This gives the protein CASSHILSSSYEQYF.

This clonotype appeared a few times. V usage is TRBV5-6 and J usage is TRBJ1-2, with D unresolved. V was pared by 0 bases and J by 6 bases, with 15 bases between. This CDR3 has 15 amino acids. CDR1 SGHDT and CDR2 YYEEEE come from the germline V gene. The CDR3 spells CASSLETRSPNGYTF. The CDR3 DNA sequence: TGTGCCAGCAGCTTGGAAACTCGGAGCCCTAATGGCTACACCTTC.

This clonotype was detected only a few times. The rearrangement joins TRBV6-1 to TRBJ1-1, with TRBD1 as a possible D gene (5 bases). V was trimmed by 5 bases and J by 3 bases, leaving 19 bases between them. The CDR3 totals 16 residues. Germline-derived CDR1 and CDR2 are MNHNS and SASEGT. CDR3 in amino acids: CASSPGRGTAHTEAFF. The CDR3 DNA reads TGTGCCAGCAGTCCGGGGCGGGGTACCGCTCACACTGAAGCTTTCTTT.

This clonotype was counted a few times. The chain uses TRBV28 and TRBJ1-6, with D possibly being TRBD1 (6 bases). Germline loops: CDR1 MDHEN, CDR2 SYDVKM. The V end was cut by 6 bases, the J end by 7 bases, with 19 bases between. CDR3 size: 16 residues. CDR3 sequence: CASRSPRQEANSPLHF. CDR3 in DNA: TGTGCCAGCAGATCCCCCCGACAGGAAGCGAATTCACCCCTCCACTTT. The whole variable domain, filled in from reference TRBV28 and TRBJ1-6, reads DVKVTQSSRYLVKRTGEKVFLECVQDMDHENMFWYRQDPGLGLRLIYFSYDVKMKEKGDIPEGYSVSREKKERFSLILESASTNQTSMYLCASRSPRQEANSPLHFGNGTRLTVT.

This clonotype was picked up a small number of times. This chain links TRBV7-8 with TRBJ2-1; 10 bases agree with TRBD2. The J segment lost 9 bases and the V segment lost 5 bases, leaving 4 bases of the junction unmatched. This CDR3 is 13 amino acids long. In germline, CDR1 is SGHVS, CDR2 FQNEAQ. CDR3 coding DNA: TGTGCCAGCAGCACCATAGCGGGGGGTGAGCAGTTCTTC. This codes for CASSTIAGGEQFF.

Only one count was recorded for this clonotype. J is TRBJ1-1 and V is TRBV7-6; D is unclear. CDR3 size: 12 residues. Germline CDR1 reads SGHVS; CDR2 reads FNYEAQ. V lost 1 base and J 13 bases, leaving 13 bases between the germline ends. This CDR3 is CASSLEGNGRFF. The CDR3 DNA follows: TGTGCCAGCAGCTTAGAAGGGAATGGTCGTTTCTTT.

This clonotype has just a few counts. V usage is TRBV6-1 and J usage is TRBJ1-5; 7 bases fit TRBD1. Germline lookup yields CDR1 MNHNS and CDR2 SASEGT. This CDR3 has 16 residues. V dropped 2 bases and J dropped 6; count of bases not matched to a gene: 10. This chain's CDR3 is CASSEFDREGGQPQHF. CDR3 DNA sequence: TGTGCCAGCAGTGAATTTGACAGGGAGGGAGGTCAGCCCCAGCATTTT.

This clonotype was counted at least ten times. The chain has TRBV7-8 and TRBJ1-4; tentative D call: TRBD1 (5 bases). Deletions cut 3 bases from V and 12 bases from J, with 14 bases between. CDR3 length equals 13 residues. Germline CDR1 and CDR2: SGHVS and FQNEAQ. The CDR3 sequence is CASSFEGAGELFF. In DNA form, the CDR3 reads TGTGCCAGCAGCTTTGAAGGCGCGGGGGAACTGTTTTTT.